Listed below are T cell receptor beta chains from one sample, sequenced in a study of blood T cell repertoires in COVID-19. Libraries were prepared by immunoSEQ multiplex PCR; TCRdb keeps only in-frame clonotypes and omits some of them. The sample has around 310,000 clones; approximately 90% are singletons. Sequencing was carried out using peripheral blood. These receptors were obtained from a woman aged 55 to 70 with acute or convalescent COVID-19. The CDR3 runs from the conserved cysteine through the conserved F or W. Fields, in order: D gene, V gene, clone size, J gene, CDR3 protein, CDR3 DNA. D genes are given only for firm matches. Where a row states a size, it is once, few, many or the class of an expanded clone; other rows omit it.

TRBD1,TRBV7-9,NA,TRBJ1-5,CASSLVGRGQGGQPQHF,TGTGCCAGCAGCTTAGTGGGTAGAGGACAGGGAGGTCAGCCCCAGCATTTT
NA,TRBV12-5,NA,TRBJ1-1,CASGLVLGTSNTEAFF,TGTGCTAGTGGTTTGGTACTCGGGACATCCAACACTGAAGCTTTCTTT
TRBD2,TRBV7-3,NA,TRBJ2-1,CASSPGDYYNEQFF,TGTGCCAGCAGCCCCGGGGACTACTACAATGAGCAGTTCTTC
TRBD2,TRBV19,once,TRBJ2-1,CASSTRGATSGVWNEQFF,TGTGCCAGTAGTACCCGAGGGGCGACTAGCGGCGTGTGGAATGAGCAGTTCTTC
TRBD1,TRBV10-3,NA,TRBJ1-1,CAISGLQGKNTEAFF,TGTGCCATCAGTGGACTACAGGGGAAGAACACTGAAGCTTTCTTT
TRBD1,TRBV5-3,NA,TRBJ1-4,CARSPFSDRGWGRFF,TGTGCCAGAAGCCCCTTTTCTGACAGGGGGTGGGGTCGGTTTTTT
NA,TRBV7-2,NA,TRBJ2-5,CASSLDQTSGETQYF,TGTGCCAGCAGCTTAGATCAAACCTCGGGAGAGACCCAGTACTTC
NA,TRBV5-4,NA,TRBJ1-2,CASSDGQWLFTF,TGTGCCAGCAGCGACGGACAGTGGCTATTCACCTTC
TRBD2,TRBV29-1,NA,TRBJ2-7,CSVERGSSYEQYF,TGCAGCGTTGAACGCGGGAGCTCCTACGAGCAGTACTTC
TRBD2,TRBV5-4,NA,TRBJ2-7,CASSLAGGNEQYF,TGTGCCAGCAGCTTAGCGGGAGGGAACGAGCAGTACTTC
TRBD1,TRBV7-8,NA,TRBJ1-5,CASSLGQGEGNQPQHF,TGTGCCAGCAGCTTGGGACAGGGGGAGGGTAATCAGCCCCAGCATTTT
TRBD1,TRBV5-1,NA,TRBJ2-1,CASSHRDSGNNEQFF,TGCGCCAGCAGCCATCGGGACAGTGGTAACAATGAGCAGTTCTTC
NA,TRBV2,NA,TRBJ2-1,CASSHTSSYNEQFF,TGTGCCAGCAGTCACACCAGCTCCTACAATGAGCAGTTCTTC
NA,TRBV19,NA,TRBJ1-6,CASSPFTGTRAGHSPLHF,TGTGCCAGTAGTCCCTTCACCGGGACTAGGGCAGGACATTCACCCCTCCACTTT
NA,TRBV28,NA,TRBJ1-3,CASSLGFGGIGSGNTIYF,TGTGCCAGCAGTTTAGGGTTTGGGGGGATAGGCTCTGGAAACACCATATATTTT
NA,TRBV5-1,once,TRBJ1-1,CASSFRDMNTEAFF,TGCGCCAGCAGCTTCAGAGACATGAACACTGAAGCTTTCTTT
TRBD1,TRBV3-1/TRBV3-2,NA,TRBJ1-2,CASGLQTGAKLLGYTF,TGTGCCAGCGGACTCCAAACAGGGGCCAAGTTGCTTGGCTACACCTTC
TRBD2,TRBV5-4,NA,TRBJ2-2,CASSLAGVAGYNTGELFF,TGTGCCAGCAGCTTGGCCGGAGTAGCGGGGTATAACACCGGGGAGCTGTTTTTT
TRBD1,TRBV27,NA,TRBJ2-3,CASSLLGQAFTDTQYF,TGTGCCAGCAGCCTTCTTGGACAGGCATTCACAGATACGCAGTATTTT
TRBD2,TRBV4-1,once,TRBJ2-1,CASSQEGGLGGGYEQFF,TGCGCCAGCAGCCAAGAGGGAGGACTAGGCGGGGGATATGAGCAGTTCTTC
TRBD2,TRBV19,NA,TRBJ2-3,CASSLGGGLAGFTDTQYF,TGTGCCAGTAGTTTAGGGGGGGGACTAGCGGGATTCACAGATACGCAGTATTTT
NA,TRBV14,NA,TRBJ2-1,CASSQAGFYNEQFF,TGTGCCAGCAGCCAAGCAGGGTTCTACAATGAGCAGTTCTTC
NA,TRBV6-6,NA,TRBJ1-1,CATAVGVTEAFF,TGTGCCACCGCCGTCGGGGTCACTGAAGCTTTCTTT
TRBD1,TRBV2,NA,TRBJ1-4,CASSRQGEREKLFF,TGTGCCAGCAGTCGACAGGGGGAGAGGGAAAAACTGTTTTTT
TRBD2,TRBV6-2/TRBV6-3,NA,TRBJ2-1,CASSSGTSGASSYNEQFF,TGTGCCAGCAGTTCCGGGACTAGCGGGGCGAGCTCCTACAATGAGCAGTTCTTC
TRBD2,TRBV15,few,TRBJ2-1,CATRLPSGTSYNEQFF,TGTGCCACCAGGCTTCCTAGCGGTACCTCCTACAATGAGCAGTTCTTC
NA,TRBV2,NA,TRBJ1-1,CASSEEGVGTEAFF,TGTGCCAGCAGTGAAGAAGGGGTTGGGACTGAAGCTTTCTTT
NA,TRBV11-2,NA,TRBJ1-2,CAWSGPSNYGYTF,TGTGCTTGGAGCGGGCCCTCTAACTATGGCTACACCTTC
TRBD2,TRBV7-2,NA,TRBJ2-2,CASSLKAGGQGTGELFF,TGTGCCAGCAGCTTAAAAGCGGGAGGGCAGGGCACCGGGGAGCTGTTTTTT
TRBD1,TRBV9,NA,TRBJ1-2,CASSGTPTGVPSYGYTF,TGTGCCAGCAGCGGGACCCCAACAGGGGTCCCCTCCTATGGCTACACCTTC
TRBD2,TRBV7-8,NA,TRBJ2-7,CASSFRGGDEQYF,TGTGCCAGCAGCTTCCGGGGGGGAGACGAGCAGTACTTC
TRBD2,TRBV2,NA,TRBJ2-7,CASSERGGLSEQYF,TGTGCCAGCAGTGAGCGGGGGGGCCTAAGCGAGCAGTACTTC
NA,TRBV2,NA,TRBJ1-5,CASADRGGGGNQPQHF,TGTGCCAGCGCAGACCGGGGGGGCGGAGGTAATCAGCCCCAGCATTTT
TRBD1,TRBV28,NA,TRBJ2-7,CASRPGQGSYEQYF,TGTGCCAGCAGGCCGGGACAGGGATCCTACGAGCAGTACTTC
NA,TRBV20-1,NA,TRBJ2-4,CSASMIIRSKNIQYF,TGCAGTGCTAGTATGATAATACGGAGCAAAAACATTCAGTACTTC
TRBD1,TRBV7-9,NA,TRBJ1-6,CASSDQDRGGSPLHF,TGTGCCAGCAGCGACCAAGACAGGGGAGGTTCACCCCTCCACTTT
NA,TRBV4-3,NA,TRBJ1-2,CASSQDRGGRLFSF,TGCGCCAGCAGCCAAGATCGTGGCGGAAGACTTTTTAGCTTC
NA,TRBV28,NA,TRBJ1-2,CASSPGGVRYGYTF,TGTGCCAGCAGTCCCGGTGGAGTCCGCTATGGCTACACCTTC
TRBD1,TRBV6-6,NA,TRBJ1-2,CASSYGTDYGYTF,TGTGCCAGCAGTTACGGGACAGACTATGGCTACACCTTC
TRBD2,TRBV5-1,NA,TRBJ2-1,CASSPGTSAWEQFF,TGCGCCAGCAGCCCCGGGACTAGCGCGTGGGAGCAGTTCTTC
TRBD1,TRBV28,NA,TRBJ2-4,CATAEWGQGKNIQYF,TGTGCCACCGCGGAGTGGGGACAGGGCAAAAACATTCAGTACTTC
NA,TRBV11-1,NA,TRBJ1-5,CASSLGRDQPQHF,TGTGCCAGCAGCTTAGGCCGAGATCAGCCCCAGCATTTT